This T cell receptor (beta chain) is from a study of blood T cell repertoires in COVID-19. The overall study: Acute and convalescent COVID-19 samples came from the United States, Italy and Spain. From T cells, B-cell-depleted T cells, or PBMCs came the material, which was cDNA or gDNA.

Germline loops: CDR1 GTSNPN, CDR2 SVGIG (reference sequence). Trimming took 2 bases from V and 5 from J, leaving 9 bases between them. This CDR3 region has 12 residues. Authors' methods: Amplification from reference gene primers served as the basis for estimated nucleated cell counts. Only in-frame clones appear in the TCRdb table, and some are missing; sequencing was by immunoSEQ multiplex PCR. V and J calls plus clone size are reproduced from that table; the DNA served to infer D and trimming. The table has over 100,000 clones, about 87% seen once. In its sample, this clone was seen once. This receptor was obtained from a man aged 45-60 years with acute or convalescent COVID-19. The sequenced material came from peripheral blood. The J gene is TRBJ1-1, the V gene TRBV30; unclear D gene. The CDR3 here is CAWSREKTEAFF. As DNA, the CDR3 is TGTGCCTGGAGTAGAGAGAAAACTGAAGCTTTCTTT. The variable domain in full, completed from reference TRBV30 and TRBJ1-1, reads SQTIHQWPATLVQPVGSPLSLECTVEGTSNPNLYWYRQAAGRGLQLLFYSVGIGQISSEVPQNLSASRPQDRQFILSSKKLLLSDSGFYLCAWSREKTEAFFGQGTRLTVV.